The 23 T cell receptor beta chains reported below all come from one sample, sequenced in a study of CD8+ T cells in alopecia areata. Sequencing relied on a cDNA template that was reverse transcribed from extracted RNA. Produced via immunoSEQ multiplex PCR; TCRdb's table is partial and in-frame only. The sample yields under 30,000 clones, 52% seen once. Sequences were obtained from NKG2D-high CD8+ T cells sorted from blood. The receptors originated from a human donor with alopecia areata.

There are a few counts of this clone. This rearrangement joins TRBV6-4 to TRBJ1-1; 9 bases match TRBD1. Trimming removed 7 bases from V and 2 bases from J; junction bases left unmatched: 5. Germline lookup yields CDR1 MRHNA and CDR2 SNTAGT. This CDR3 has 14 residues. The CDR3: CASILDRGNTEAFF. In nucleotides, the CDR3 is TGTGCCAGCATTCTGGACAGGGGCAACACTGAAGCTTTCTTT.

The CDR3 region is CASSESSGYEQYF. For the CDR3, the DNA is TGCGCCAGCAGTGAAAGTTCAGGCTACGAGCAGTACTTC. The V gene is TRBV10-2, the J gene TRBJ2-7; no definite D call. Germline values: CDR1 WSHSY, CDR2 SAAADI. The V gene lost 3 bases and the J gene lost 3 bases, with 9 bases spanning the gap. This CDR3 spans 13 amino acids.

CDR3 nucleotide sequence: TGTGCCAGCAGCCAGACTAGCGGCTCCTACAATGAGCAGTTCTTC. Translated, it gives CASSQTSGSYNEQFF. The chain carries TRBV5-6 and TRBJ2-1, with TRBD2 matching 9 bases. The CDR3 runs 15 residues. CDR1 is SGHDT, CDR2 YYEEEE, per germline. With 4 bases clipped from V and 0 bases from J, the junction kept 2 bases outside the gene matches.

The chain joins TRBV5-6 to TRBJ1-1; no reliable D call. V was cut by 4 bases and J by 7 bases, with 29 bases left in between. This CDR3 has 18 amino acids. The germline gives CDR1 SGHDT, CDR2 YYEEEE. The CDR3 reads CASSRIWWVLGSLGEAFF. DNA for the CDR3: TGTGCCAGCAGCCGAATATGGTGGGTATTAGGGTCTCTGGGTGAAGCTTTCTTT.

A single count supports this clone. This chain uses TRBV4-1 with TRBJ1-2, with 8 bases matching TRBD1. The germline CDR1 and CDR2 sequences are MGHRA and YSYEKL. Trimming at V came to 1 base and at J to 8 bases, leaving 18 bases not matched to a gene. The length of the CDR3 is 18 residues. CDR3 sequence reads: CASSQVLAGHGAGGGYTF. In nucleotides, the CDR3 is TGCGCCAGCAGCCAAGTTTTGGCGGGACACGGCGCAGGGGGCGGCTACACCTTC.

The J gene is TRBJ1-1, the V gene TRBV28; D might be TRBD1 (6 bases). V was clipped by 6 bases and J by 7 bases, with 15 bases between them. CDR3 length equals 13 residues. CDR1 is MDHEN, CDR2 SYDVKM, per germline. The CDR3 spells CASSTLGQSEAFF. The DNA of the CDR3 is TGTGCCAGCAGCACCCTTGGACAGAGTGAAGCTTTCTTT.

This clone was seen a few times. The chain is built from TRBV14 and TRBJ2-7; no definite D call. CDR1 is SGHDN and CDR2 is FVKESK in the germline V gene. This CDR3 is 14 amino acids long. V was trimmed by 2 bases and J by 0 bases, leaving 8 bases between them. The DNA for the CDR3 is TGTGCCAGCAGCCAAAACAGTGGCTCCTACGAGCAGTACTTC. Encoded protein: CASSQNSGSYEQYF.

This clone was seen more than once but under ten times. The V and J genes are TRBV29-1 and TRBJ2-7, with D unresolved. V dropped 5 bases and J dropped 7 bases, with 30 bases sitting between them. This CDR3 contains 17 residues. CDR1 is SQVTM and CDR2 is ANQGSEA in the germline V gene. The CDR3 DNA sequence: TGCAGCGTTCAATTAGGAGACACTCCCCCTTCGTTTGGGGAGCAGTACTTC. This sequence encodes CSVQLGDTPPSFGEQYF.

The CDR3 here is CASGLLNTEAFF. The CDR3 DNA follows: TGTGCTAGTGGTTTGCTGAACACTGAAGCTTTCTTT. J is TRBJ1-1 and V is TRBV12-5; D unresolved. The V and J ends lost 2 bases and 0 bases respectively, with 1 base between them. Germline CDR1 reads LGHNT; CDR2 reads FRNRAP. The CDR3 covers 12 residues.

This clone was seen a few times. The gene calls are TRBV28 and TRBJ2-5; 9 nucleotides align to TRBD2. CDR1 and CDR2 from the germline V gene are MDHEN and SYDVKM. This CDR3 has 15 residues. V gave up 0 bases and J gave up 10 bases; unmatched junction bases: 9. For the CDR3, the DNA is TGTGCCAGCAGTTTATGGCCTAGCGGGGCTGGGGGCCAGTACTTC. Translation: CASSLWPSGAGGQYF.

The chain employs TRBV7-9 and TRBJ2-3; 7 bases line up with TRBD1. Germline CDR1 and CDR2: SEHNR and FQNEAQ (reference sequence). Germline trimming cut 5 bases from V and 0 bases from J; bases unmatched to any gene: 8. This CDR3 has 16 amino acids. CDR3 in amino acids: CASSQRDSRSTDTQYF. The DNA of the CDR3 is TGTGCCAGCAGCCAAAGGGACAGCAGAAGCACAGATACGCAGTATTTT.

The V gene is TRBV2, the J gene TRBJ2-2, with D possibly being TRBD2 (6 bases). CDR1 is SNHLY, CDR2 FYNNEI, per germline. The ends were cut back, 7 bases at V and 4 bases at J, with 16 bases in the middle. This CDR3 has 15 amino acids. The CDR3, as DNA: TGTGCCAGCACCAATCGGGGGATAAGCACCGGGGAGCTGTTTTTT. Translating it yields CASTNRGISTGELFF.

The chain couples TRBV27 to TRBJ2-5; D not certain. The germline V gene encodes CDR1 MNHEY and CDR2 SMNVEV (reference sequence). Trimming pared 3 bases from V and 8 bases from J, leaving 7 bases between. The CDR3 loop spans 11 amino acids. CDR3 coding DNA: TGTGCCAGCAGTTTTGGGAAAACCCAGTACTTC. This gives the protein CASSFGKTQYF.

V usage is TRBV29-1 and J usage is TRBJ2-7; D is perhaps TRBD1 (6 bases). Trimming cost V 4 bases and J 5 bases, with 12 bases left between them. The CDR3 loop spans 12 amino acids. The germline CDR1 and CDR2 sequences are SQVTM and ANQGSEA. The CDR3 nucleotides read TGCAGCGTTGGGGCAGGGGATAACGAGCAGTACTTC. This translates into CSVGAGDNEQYF.

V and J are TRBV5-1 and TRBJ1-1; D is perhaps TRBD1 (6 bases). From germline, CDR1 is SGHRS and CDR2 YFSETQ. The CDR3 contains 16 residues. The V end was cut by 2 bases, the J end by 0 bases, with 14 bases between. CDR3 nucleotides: TGCGCCAGCAGCTTCCGCCCGGGGGCGATGAACACTGAAGCTTTCTTT. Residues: CASSFRPGAMNTEAFF.

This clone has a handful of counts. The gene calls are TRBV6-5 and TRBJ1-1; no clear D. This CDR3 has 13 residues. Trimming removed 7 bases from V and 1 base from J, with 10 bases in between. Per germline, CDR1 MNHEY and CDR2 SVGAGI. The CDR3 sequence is CASTIMGNTEAFF. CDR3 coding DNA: TGTGCCAGCACCATCATGGGGAACACTGAAGCTTTCTTT.

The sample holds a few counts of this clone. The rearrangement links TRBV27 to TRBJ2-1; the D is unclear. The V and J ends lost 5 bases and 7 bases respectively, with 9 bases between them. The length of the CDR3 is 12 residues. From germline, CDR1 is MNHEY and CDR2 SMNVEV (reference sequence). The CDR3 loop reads CASSQNKNEQFF. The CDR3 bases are TGTGCCAGCAGTCAAAATAAGAATGAGCAGTTCTTC.

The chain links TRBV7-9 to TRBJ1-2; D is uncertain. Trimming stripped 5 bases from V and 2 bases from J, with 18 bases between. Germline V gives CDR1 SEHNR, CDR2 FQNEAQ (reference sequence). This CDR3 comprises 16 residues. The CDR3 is CASSDTGGPPNYGYTF. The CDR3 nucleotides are TGTGCCAGCAGCGACACCGGAGGGCCCCCAAACTATGGCTACACCTTC.

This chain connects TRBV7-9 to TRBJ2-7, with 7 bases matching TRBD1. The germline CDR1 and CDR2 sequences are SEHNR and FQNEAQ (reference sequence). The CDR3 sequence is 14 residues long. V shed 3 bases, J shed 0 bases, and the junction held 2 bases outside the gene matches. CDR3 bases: TGTGCCAGCAGCTTCCGGGACAGCTCCTACGAGCAGTACTTC. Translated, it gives CASSFRDSSYEQYF.

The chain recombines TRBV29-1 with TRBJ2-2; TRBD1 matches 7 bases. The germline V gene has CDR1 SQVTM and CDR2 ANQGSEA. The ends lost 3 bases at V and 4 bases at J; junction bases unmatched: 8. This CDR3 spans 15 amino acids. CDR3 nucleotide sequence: TGCAGCGTTGAGACGACAGGGCGTAGCACCGGGGAGCTGTTTTTT. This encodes CSVETTGRSTGELFF.

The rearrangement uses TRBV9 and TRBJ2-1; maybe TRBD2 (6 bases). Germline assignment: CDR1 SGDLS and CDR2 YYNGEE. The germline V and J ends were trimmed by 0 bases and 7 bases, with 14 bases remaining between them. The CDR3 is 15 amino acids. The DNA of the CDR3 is TGTGCCAGCAGCGTAGGCGCGGGGAGTGGAAATGAGCAGTTCTTC. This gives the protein CASSVGAGSGNEQFF.

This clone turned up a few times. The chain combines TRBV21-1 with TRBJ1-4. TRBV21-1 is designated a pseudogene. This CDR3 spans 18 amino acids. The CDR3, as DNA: TGTGCCAGCAGCAATTGGCCCTCCCCGGCAGGACCTAATGAAAAACTGTTTTTT. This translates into CASSNWPSPAGPNEKLFF.

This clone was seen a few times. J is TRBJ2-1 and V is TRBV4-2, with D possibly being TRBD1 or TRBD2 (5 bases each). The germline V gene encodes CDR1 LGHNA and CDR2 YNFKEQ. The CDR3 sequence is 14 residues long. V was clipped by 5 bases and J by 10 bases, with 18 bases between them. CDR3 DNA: TGTGCCAGCAGCTTGGGGGTAGCTTCGGGGGAGCAGTTCTTC. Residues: CASSLGVASGEQFF.